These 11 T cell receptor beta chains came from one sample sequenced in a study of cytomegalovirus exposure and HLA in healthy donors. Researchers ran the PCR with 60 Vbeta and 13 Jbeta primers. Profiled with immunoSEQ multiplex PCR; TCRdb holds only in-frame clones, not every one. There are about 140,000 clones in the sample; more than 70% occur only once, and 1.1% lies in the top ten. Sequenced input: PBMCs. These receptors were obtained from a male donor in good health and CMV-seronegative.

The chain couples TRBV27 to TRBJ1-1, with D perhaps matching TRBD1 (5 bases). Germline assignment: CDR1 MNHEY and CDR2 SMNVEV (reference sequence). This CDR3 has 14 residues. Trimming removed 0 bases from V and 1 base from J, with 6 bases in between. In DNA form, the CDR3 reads TGTGCCAGCAGTTTATCAGGACAGAACACTGAAGCTTTCTTT. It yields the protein CASSLSGQNTEAFF.

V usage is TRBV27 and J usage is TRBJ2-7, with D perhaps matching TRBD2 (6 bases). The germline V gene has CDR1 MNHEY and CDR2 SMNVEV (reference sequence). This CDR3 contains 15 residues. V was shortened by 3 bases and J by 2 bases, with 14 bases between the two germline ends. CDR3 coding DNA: TGTGCCAGCAGTTTGGCCGGGGAGGCACCCTACGAGCAGTACTTC. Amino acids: CASSLAGEAPYEQYF.

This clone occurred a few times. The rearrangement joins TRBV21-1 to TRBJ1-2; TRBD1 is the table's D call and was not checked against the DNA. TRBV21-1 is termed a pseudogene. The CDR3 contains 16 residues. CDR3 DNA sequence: TGTGCCAGCAGCACCTGGAGGGGACAGGGAAACTATGGCTACACCTTC. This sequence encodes CASSTWRGQGNYGYTF.

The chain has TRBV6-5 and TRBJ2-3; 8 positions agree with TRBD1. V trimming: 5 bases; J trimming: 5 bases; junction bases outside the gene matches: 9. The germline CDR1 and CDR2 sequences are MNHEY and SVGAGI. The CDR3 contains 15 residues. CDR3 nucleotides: TGTGCCAGCAGTCAGGGGACAGGTGGGGGAGATACGCAGTATTTT. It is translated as CASSQGTGGGDTQYF.

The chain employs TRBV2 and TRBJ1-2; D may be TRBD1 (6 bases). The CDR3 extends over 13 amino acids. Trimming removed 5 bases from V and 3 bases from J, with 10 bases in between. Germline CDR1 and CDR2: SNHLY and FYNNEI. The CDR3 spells CASSSRGDYGYTF. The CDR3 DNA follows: TGTGCCAGCAGTTCCAGGGGCGACTATGGCTACACCTTC.

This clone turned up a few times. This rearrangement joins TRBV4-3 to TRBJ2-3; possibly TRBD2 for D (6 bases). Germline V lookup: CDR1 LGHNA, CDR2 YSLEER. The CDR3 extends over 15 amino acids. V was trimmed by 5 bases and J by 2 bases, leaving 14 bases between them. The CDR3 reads CASSFGTSNTDTQYF. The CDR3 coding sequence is TGCGCCAGCAGCTTTGGGACTTCCAACACAGATACGCAGTATTTT.

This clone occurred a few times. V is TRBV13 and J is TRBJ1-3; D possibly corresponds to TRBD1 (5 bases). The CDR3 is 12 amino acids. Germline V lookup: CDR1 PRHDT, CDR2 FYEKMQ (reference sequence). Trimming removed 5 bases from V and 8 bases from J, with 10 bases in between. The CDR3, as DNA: TGTGCCAGCAGCCCCAGGGCACACACCATATATTTT. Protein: CASSPRAHTIYF.

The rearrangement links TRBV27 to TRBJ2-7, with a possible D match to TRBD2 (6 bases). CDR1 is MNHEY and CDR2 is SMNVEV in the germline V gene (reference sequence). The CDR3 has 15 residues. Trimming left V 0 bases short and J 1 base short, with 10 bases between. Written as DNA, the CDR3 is TGTGCCAGCAGTTTATCCCCCGGGACTTCCTACGAGCAGTACTTC. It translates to CASSLSPGTSYEQYF.

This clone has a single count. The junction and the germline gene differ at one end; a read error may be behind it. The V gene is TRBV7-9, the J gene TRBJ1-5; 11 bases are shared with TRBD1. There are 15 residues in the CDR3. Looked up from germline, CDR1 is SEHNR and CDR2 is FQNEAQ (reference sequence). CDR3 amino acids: CSSSFGTGGLQPQHF. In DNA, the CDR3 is TGTTCCAGCAGCTTCGGGACAGGGGGGCTTCAGCCCCAGCATTTT.

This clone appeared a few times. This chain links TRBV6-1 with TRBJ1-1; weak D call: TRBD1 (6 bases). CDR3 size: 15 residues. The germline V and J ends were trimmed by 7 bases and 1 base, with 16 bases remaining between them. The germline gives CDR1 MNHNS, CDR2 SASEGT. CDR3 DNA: TGTGCCAGCAAGAGTTACAGGGAGGGGAACACTGAAGCTTTCTTT. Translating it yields CASKSYREGNTEAFF.

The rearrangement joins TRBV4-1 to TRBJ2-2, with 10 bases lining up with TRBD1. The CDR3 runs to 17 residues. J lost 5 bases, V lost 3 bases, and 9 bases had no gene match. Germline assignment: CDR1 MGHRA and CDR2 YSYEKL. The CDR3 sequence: CASSQPGTGENTGELFF. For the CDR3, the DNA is TGCGCCAGCAGCCAGCCCGGGACAGGGGAAAATACCGGGGAGCTGTTTTTT.